Included here is one T cell receptor beta chain sequence, with context. Its target is unknown. V trimming: 0 bases; J trimming: 6 bases; junction bases outside the gene matches: 6. The CDR3 has 15 residues. The germline V gene has CDR1 SQVTM and CDR2 ANQGSEA. These data belong to a study of cytomegalovirus exposure and HLA in healthy donors. Primers for the PCR totalled 60 Vbeta and 13 Jbeta. Produced via immunoSEQ multiplex PCR; TCRdb's table is partial and in-frame only. The table records under 200,000 clones, roughly 80% of them present only once. Study-wide findings and caveats: It was in a later analysis that TCR association rates were seen to vary by HLA locus, highest for DRB1 and lowest for HLA-C. Rare TCR sequences dominated, though some public TCRs recurred in many donors. Later analysis demonstrated an association between a missense DCLRE1C variant and TCR beta V- and J-gene trimming.

V usage is TRBV29-1 and J usage is TRBJ2-7; TRBD1 aligns across 12 bases. The sequenced material came from PBMCs. This clonotype was obtained from a woman between 18 and 29 years old in good health and CMV-seronegative. The CDR3 here is CSVEEMGQGASEQYF. In nucleotides, the CDR3 is TGCAGCGTTGAAGAGATGGGACAGGGGGCGTCCGAGCAGTACTTC.